These 14 T cell receptor beta chains were sequenced from one sample in a study of radiation and T cells in renal cell carcinoma. Described time point: baseline pretreatment blood. The treatment here: 15 Gy SBRT to primary tumor, nephrectomy 4 weeks later. Sequenced by immunoSEQ multiplex PCR; TCRdb stores in-frame clones only, minus some. The table lists some 150,000 clones, around four fifths of them singletons. Specimen: blood, collected from a patient whose treatment included radiotherapy and nephrectomy. The receptors derive from a woman aged 50 to 65 with renal cell carcinoma.

V usage is TRBV30 and J usage is TRBJ1-3; tentatively, D is TRBD1 (6 bases). Germline CDR1 GTSNPN, CDR2 SVGIG (reference sequence). The CDR3 is made up of 14 amino acids. With 4 bases removed from V and 0 bases from J, the gap between germline ends came to 10 bases. The CDR3 is CAWTRDISGNTIYF. Here the CDR3 DNA reads TGTGCCTGGACCCGGGACATCTCTGGAAACACCATATATTTT.

This rearrangement joins TRBV5-1 to TRBJ2-5; D is unresolved. V gave up 0 bases and J gave up 4 bases, with 4 bases separating them. The CDR3 contains 12 residues. Germline assignment: CDR1 SGHRS and CDR2 YFSETQ. For the CDR3, the DNA is TGCGCCAGCAGCTTGGCTCTAGAGACCCAGTACTTC. Translating gives CASSLALETQYF.

V and J are TRBV19 and TRBJ2-7, with TRBD2 matching 7 bases. V lost 3 bases and J lost 2; bases outside the gene matches: 7. The CDR3 has 15 residues. Per the germline V gene, CDR1 is LNHDA and CDR2 is SQIVND (reference sequence). The CDR3 reads CASSILSSGTYEQYF. CDR3 DNA sequence: TGTGCCAGTAGTATCCTCTCTAGCGGCACCTACGAGCAGTACTTC.

This chain joins TRBV9 and TRBJ1-2; unclear D gene. CDR1 SGDLS and CDR2 YYNGEE come from the germline V gene. The ends were cut back, 0 bases at V and 0 bases at J, with 9 bases in the middle. The CDR3 spans 15 residues. The CDR3 here is CASSVGHNTNYGYTF. In nucleotides, the CDR3 is TGTGCCAGCAGCGTAGGACATAATACTAACTATGGCTACACCTTC.

This clone appeared a few times. This chain connects TRBV30 to TRBJ1-1, with 10 nucleotides matching TRBD1. The CDR3 contains 13 residues. V lost 8 bases to trimming and J lost 2 bases; unmatched junction nucleotides: 5. CDR1 is GTSNPN, CDR2 SVGIG, per germline (reference sequence). CDR3 sequence: CAGGQGGNTEAFF. For the CDR3, the DNA is TGTGCCGGCGGACAGGGGGGAAACACTGAAGCTTTCTTT. Based on the CDR3 plus reference TRBV30 and TRBJ1-1, the full variable domain is SQTIHQWPATLVQPVGSPLSLECTVEGTSNPNLYWYRQAAGRGLQLLFYSVGIGQISSEVPQNLSASRPQDRQFILSSKKLLLSDSGFYLCAGGQGGNTEAFFGQGTRLTVV.

The chain couples TRBV9 to TRBJ2-1, with a tentative D call TRBD2 (6 bases). CDR1 and CDR2 (germline): SGDLS, YYNGEE. This CDR3 contains 15 residues. The V end lost 4 bases, the J end lost 2 bases, and 13 bases lay between the germline ends. CDR3 amino acids: CASSSLGGTYNEQFF. DNA for the CDR3: TGTGCCAGCAGCTCCCTGGGGGGAACCTACAATGAGCAGTTCTTC.

This rearrangement joins TRBV5-1 to TRBJ2-5; no reliable D call. Trimming took off 0 bases at V and 3 bases at J, with 6 bases between the two ends. The CDR3 contains 13 residues. The germline V gene encodes CDR1 SGHRS and CDR2 YFSETQ. The CDR3 spells CASSLATKETQYF. The CDR3, as DNA: TGCGCCAGCAGCTTGGCCACTAAAGAGACCCAGTACTTC.

This rearrangement joins TRBV7-2 to TRBJ2-2; 10 positions match TRBD2. V dropped 1 base and J dropped 6; count of bases not matched to a gene: 8. The length of the CDR3 is 17 residues. CDR1 SGHTA and CDR2 FQGNSA come from the germline V gene. The CDR3 region is CASSLDSSGGGAGELFF. CDR3 bases: TGTGCCAGCAGCTTAGATTCTAGCGGGGGAGGAGCCGGGGAGCTGTTTTTT.

The rearrangement joins TRBV6-6 to TRBJ1-1, with D possibly TRBD1 on 5 matching bases. V was shortened by 3 bases and J by 1 base, with 12 bases between the two germline ends. Germline CDR1 MNHNY, CDR2 SVGAGI (reference sequence). This CDR3 has 15 residues. In DNA form, the CDR3 reads TGTGCCAGCAGTTATCGGGGGGAGAAGAACACTGAAGCTTTCTTT. Amino acid sequence: CASSYRGEKNTEAFF.

V and J are TRBV7-2 and TRBJ1-5; no reliable D call. Germline V gives CDR1 SGHTA, CDR2 FQGNSA. The CDR3 is 13 residues long. V lost 5 bases to trimming and J lost 7 bases, with 12 bases between them. CDR3 in DNA: TGTGCCAGCAGCGTCGTGCAAGACCAGCCCCAGCATTTT. Protein product: CASSVVQDQPQHF.

This chain links TRBV15 with TRBJ1-1, with D maybe TRBD1 (5 bases). From germline, CDR1 is LNHNV and CDR2 YYDKDF (reference sequence). V lost 4 bases and J lost 1, with 7 bases in between. The CDR3 runs 13 residues. CDR3 sequence: CATSMGQNTEAFF. The CDR3 coding sequence is TGTGCCACCAGCATGGGGCAGAACACTGAAGCTTTCTTT. Combining the CDR3 with reference TRBV15 and TRBJ1-1 gives the whole variable domain DAMVIQNPRYQVTQFGKPVTLSCSQTLNHNVMYWYQQKSSQAPKLLFHYYDKDFNNEADTPDNFQSRRPNTSFCFLDIRSPGLGDTAMYLCATSMGQNTEAFFGQGTRLTVV.

The rearrangement links TRBV10-2 to TRBJ2-5, with D perhaps TRBD2 (7 bases). The ends were cut back, 5 bases at V and 5 bases at J, with 18 bases in the middle. The V gene's germline CDR1 is WSHSY and CDR2 SAAADI. The CDR3 is made up of 15 amino acids. The CDR3 spells CASSLAGTRGETQYF. DNA of the CDR3: TGCGCCAGCAGTTTAGCGGGTACTAGGGGGGAGACCCAGTACTTC.

The DNA of the CDR3 is TGTGCCAGCAGTGATCGTCTGAACGAGCAGTACTTC. Its translation is CASSDRLNEQYF. The chain carries TRBV27 and TRBJ2-7; no firm D call. The CDR3 loop spans 12 amino acids. Germline V CDR1 and CDR2: MNHEY, SMNVEV (reference sequence). V was pared by 5 bases and J by 5 bases, with 10 bases between.

The V gene is TRBV5-1, the J gene TRBJ2-5; 7 bases match TRBD1. The CDR3 is 14 amino acids. The germline V gene encodes CDR1 SGHRS and CDR2 YFSETQ. The junction had 8 bases not matched to a gene; V was cut back by 4 bases and J by 5 bases. The CDR3 DNA reads as TGCGCCAGCAGCCCAGACAGGGCCATGGAGACCCAGTACTTC. This translates into CASSPDRAMETQYF.